This entry lists 13 T cell receptor beta chains sequenced from one sample in a study of PD-L1 blockade in urothelial cancer. Clones were read by immunoSEQ multiplex PCR, and TCRdb kept only the in-frame ones, dropping some. The sample holds 95,000 to 150,000 clones, roughly 83% seen once. Time point specified: peripheral blood 6 weeks after treatment start. Material: PBMCs, obtained around atezolizumab (anti-PD-L1) treatment. These receptors originate from a middle-aged man with urothelial cancer.

This clone was detected a few times. The chain is built from TRBV7-9 and TRBJ2-7, with 10 bases fitting TRBD2. V shed 6 bases, J shed 5 bases, and the junction held 13 bases outside the gene matches. Germline V gene sequence: CDR1 SEHNR, CDR2 FQNEAQ (reference sequence). The CDR3 loop spans 16 amino acids. The chain's CDR3 is CASSRVPGLAMDEQYF. In nucleotides, the CDR3 is TGTGCCAGCAGTCGAGTTCCGGGACTAGCGATGGACGAGCAGTACTTC.

The chain has TRBV2 and TRBJ1-5, with D hard to call. Germline assignment: CDR1 SNHLY and CDR2 FYNNEI. The CDR3 contains 13 residues. Trimming took off 6 bases at V and 2 bases at J, with 8 bases between the two ends. CDR3 sequence reads: CASRREGNQPQHF. The CDR3, as DNA: TGTGCCAGCAGGAGAGAGGGCAATCAGCCCCAGCATTTT.

The chain couples TRBV28 to TRBJ2-2; 7 positions agree with TRBD2. V was clipped by 5 bases and J by 3 bases; unmatched bases: 18. Germline V gene data show CDR1 as MDHEN and CDR2 as SYDVKM. The CDR3 spans 19 residues. This CDR3 reads CASSLGREATNPYTGELFF. CDR3 nucleotide sequence: TGTGCCAGCAGTCTGGGGAGGGAGGCCACCAACCCCTACACCGGGGAGCTGTTTTTT.

This sequence joins TRBV28 and TRBJ1-2; TRBD1 matches 7 bases. Trimming at V came to 3 bases and at J to 7 bases, leaving 5 bases not matched to a gene. CDR1 and CDR2 from the germline V gene are MDHEN and SYDVKM. This CDR3 has 13 amino acids. CDR3 coding DNA: TGTGCCAGCAGTTTGGGCAGGGGGACTGGCTACACCTTC. Translated: CASSLGRGTGYTF.

The chain is built from TRBV6-4 and TRBJ1-6, with TRBD1 matching 9 bases. Germline CDR1 MRHNA, CDR2 SNTAGT. With 5 bases clipped from V and 12 bases from J, the junction kept 8 bases outside the gene matches. This CDR3 is 14 amino acids long. This CDR3 reads CASSSGTGTKPLHF. The CDR3 coding sequence is TGTGCCAGCAGTTCCGGGACAGGGACTAAACCCCTCCACTTT.

J is TRBJ2-3 and V is TRBV13; possible D gene TRBD1, 5 bases. Germline CDR1 is PRHDT and CDR2 is FYEKMQ (reference sequence). This CDR3 comprises 16 residues. V lost 2 bases and J lost 4, with 16 bases in between. The CDR3 spells CASSLLGLGRADTQYF. The CDR3 DNA reads as TGTGCCAGCAGCTTATTGGGTTTGGGGCGTGCAGATACGCAGTATTTT.

This rearrangement joins TRBV9 to TRBJ2-5; 7 bases line up with TRBD1. CDR3 length equals 16 residues. After removal of 3 bases from V and 5 bases from J, the junction contained 13 bases not matched to a gene. Germline-derived CDR1 and CDR2 are SGDLS and YYNGEE. Here the CDR3 reads CASSEAAGGKGETQYF. CDR3 bases: TGTGCCAGCAGCGAGGCAGCAGGGGGAAAGGGGGAGACCCAGTACTTC.

The V call is TRBV28, the J call TRBJ2-7; D is possibly TRBD2 (7 bases). Germline lookup yields CDR1 MDHEN and CDR2 SYDVKM. V was cut by 3 bases and J by 6 bases, with 15 bases left in between. The CDR3 covers 14 residues. In nucleotides, the CDR3 is TGTGCCAGCAGTTTGAGGGGGAGGGCCTTCGAGCAGTACTTC. Amino acids: CASSLRGRAFEQYF. The full variable domain, completed using reference TRBV28 and TRBJ2-7, is DVKVTQSSRYLVKRTGEKVFLECVQDMDHENMFWYRQDPGLGLRLIYFSYDVKMKEKGDIPEGYSVSREKKERFSLILESASTNQTSMYLCASSLRGRAFEQYFGPGTRLTVT.

The rearrangement joins TRBV28 to TRBJ2-2; D is uncertain. Germline lookup yields CDR1 MDHEN and CDR2 SYDVKM. V lost 2 bases and J 7 bases, leaving 14 bases between the germline ends. This CDR3 region has 15 residues. In DNA form, the CDR3 reads TGTGCCAGCAGTTTAGTCCAGGTCGCTCGCGGGGAGCTGTTTTTT. This encodes CASSLVQVARGELFF.

The chain recombines TRBV21-1 with TRBJ2-7; TRBD1, the table's D call, lacks a check against the DNA. TRBV21-1 is described as a pseudogene. The CDR3 length is 14 residues. The CDR3 nucleotides are TGTGCCAGCAACCCGGGACAGGGGTACTACGAGCAGTACTTC. This sequence encodes CASNPGQGYYEQYF.

This clone came up many times. The chain combines TRBV28 with TRBJ1-2; D not resolved. This CDR3 is built from 12 residues. Trimming removed 4 bases from V and 4 bases from J, with 7 bases in between. Germline CDR1 is MDHEN and CDR2 is SYDVKM. The CDR3 loop is CASSSDIYGYTF. The CDR3 DNA reads TGTGCCAGCAGTTCCGACATCTATGGCTACACCTTC.

This clone came up a few times. The chain joins TRBV7-9 to TRBJ2-2; 10 nucleotides line up with TRBD1. V shed 6 bases, J shed 5 bases, and the junction held 6 bases outside the gene matches. CDR3 length: 15 residues. Germline CDR1 SEHNR, CDR2 FQNEAQ (reference sequence). CDR3 protein: CASRPGQGGTGELFF. The CDR3 DNA reads as TGTGCCAGCAGACCTGGACAGGGGGGGACCGGGGAGCTGTTTTTT.

This rearrangement joins TRBV28 to TRBJ1-4, with D tentatively TRBD1 (5 bases). The CDR3 has 15 amino acids. Germline CDR1 and CDR2: MDHEN and SYDVKM. V lost 8 bases to trimming and J lost 0 bases, with 13 bases between them. The CDR3 sequence is CASGRWTTTNEKLFF. CDR3 coding DNA: TGTGCCAGCGGGCGGTGGACAACAACTAATGAAAAACTGTTTTTT.